This T cell receptor beta chain was documented in a study of Tregs in tolerant kidney transplant recipients. TCRdb keeps only in-frame clones here, not all; method: immunoSEQ multiplex PCR. This table has more than 95,000 clones, about 90% appearing once. Regarding this clone: The target antigen is unknown.

V was cut by 2 bases and J by 3 bases, with 11 bases left in between. The CDR3 has 14 amino acids. CDR1 is SGHRS and CDR2 is YFSETQ in the germline V gene. Broader study findings: The small number of patients limits these findings pending further validation. Activated donor B cell expansion appeared to reveal the most relevant donor-specific TCRbeta repertoire. This study did not directly address biological reproducibility.

The clonotype was recovered from a human donor in good health. The V call is TRBV5-1, the J call TRBJ2-5; D not resolved. The specimen was CD4+ T cells from blood. CDR3 coding DNA: TGCGCCAGCAGCTTAGTAGGACCCGAAGAGACCCAGTACTTC. Protein: CASSLVGPEETQYF.